These T cell receptor beta chains were read from a single sample in a study of graft-versus-host responses after intestinal transplantation. These receptors' targets are unknown. Clones were sequenced by immunoSEQ multiplex PCR, and TCRdb holds only the in-frame ones, with some missing. The sample lists roughly 80,000 clones; more than 75% were seen once. The sequenced sample was unstimulated CD8+ T cells sorted from spleen or lymph node cells, obtained before transplant. These receptors all come from a human donor who was the organ donor for an intestinal transplant. Both conserved end residues are trimmed from each CDR3. Clone size appears in some rows only: once, few, many, or a class for an expanded clone.

clone_size cdr3_length v_call cdr3_aa
- 10 TRBV4-1 ASSQDKSEAF
- 14 TRBV28 ASSPPLGEGSYEQY
- 13 TRBV7-3 ASSSDHGKGNTQY
- 12 TRBV18 ASSPTVVNEKLF
- 12 TRBV30 AARDRDSVYGYT
- 14 TRBV6-5 ASSYSDSPNQETQY
- 13 TRBV30 AWAFEQGVSDTQY
- 11 TRBV30 AWSVTGYNEQF
- 13 TRBV28 ASSPAKVFKNIQY
- 12 TRBV7-2 ASSARDRTYEQY
- 13 TRBV6-6 ASSLIGQETEKLF
- 13 TRBV4-1 ASSQIRDEGSEQF
once 10 TRBV29-1 SVGGAGPGYT
- 13 TRBV6-1 ASSDGAGTNQPQH
- 13 TRBV5-1 ASSLVRSGNTEAF
- 12 TRBV27 ASSSTSGGETQY
- 12 TRBV2 ASSEGRGPYTQY
- 11 TRBV5-1 ASGDDPGTEAF
- 12 TRBV6-6 ASRFIKGADGYT
- 10 TRBV6-6 ASSLKKETQY
- 10 TRBV7-2 ASSTGGETQY
- 13 TRBV7-9 ASSLEAGGFYEQY
- 12 TRBV28 ASSLAQSSEKLF
- 13 TRBV27 ASSFYSGGAYEQY
- 12 TRBV5-1 ASSLGGPYNEQF
- 15 TRBV4-1 ASSPGLFSGITYEQY
- 13 TRBV6-5 ASSYGLAGDNEQF
- 10 TRBV27 ASSSYTGELF
- 13 TRBV27 ASNPGLPSTDTQY
- 12 TRBV5-1 ASSPGQHSYEQY
- 13 TRBV28 ASSSGTTLYNEQF
- 18 TRBV27 ASSDIFKGDYIPTNEKLF
- 11 TRBV27 ASGTAETRALH
once 9 TRBV29-1 SVPTDSEAF
- 10 TRBV4-1 ASSQAGQGAF
- 15 TRBV28 ASSLPVLGGVNTEAF
- 12 TRBV27 ASSLSGTIYEQY
- 11 TRBV5-1 ASSYGAPGELF
- 12 TRBV2 ASSGTRKQETQY
- 8 TRBV29-1 SVPGPEQF
- 13 TRBV5-8 ASSRLMGGNYEQY
- 14 TRBV7-9 ASSLAGQPLSYEQY
once 15 TRBV6-1 ASSEVGAGPLSYEQY
- 13 TRBV6-5 ASVERSSYNSPLH
few 12 TRBV7-9 ASSLSGLVYEQY
- 9 TRBV30 AWSVGGELF
- 13 TRBV5-4 ASSLDSGLVYEQY
- 13 TRBV13 ASSLAYRWISGYT
- 9 TRBV28 ASSWVETQY
- 12 TRBV25-1 ASRKTGTAYEQY
- 11 TRBV4-1 ASSMSGSGEQY
- 11 TRBV4-1 ASSLMGYNEQF
- 14 TRBV5-1 ASSLWGMRGSYEQY